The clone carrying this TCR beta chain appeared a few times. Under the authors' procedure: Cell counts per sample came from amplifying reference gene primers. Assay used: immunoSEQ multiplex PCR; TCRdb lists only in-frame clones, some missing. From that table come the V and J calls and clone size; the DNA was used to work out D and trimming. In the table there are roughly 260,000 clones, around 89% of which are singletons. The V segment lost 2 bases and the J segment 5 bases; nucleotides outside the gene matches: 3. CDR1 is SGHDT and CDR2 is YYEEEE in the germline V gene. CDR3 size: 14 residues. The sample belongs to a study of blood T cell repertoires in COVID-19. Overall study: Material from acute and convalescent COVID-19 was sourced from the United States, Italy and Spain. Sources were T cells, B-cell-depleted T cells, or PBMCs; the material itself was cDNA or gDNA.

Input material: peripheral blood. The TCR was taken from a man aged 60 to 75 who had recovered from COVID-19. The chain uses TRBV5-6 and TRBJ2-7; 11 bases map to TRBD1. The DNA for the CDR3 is TGTGCCAGCAGCTTTGGGACAGGGGGTGACGAGCAGTACTTC. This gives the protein CASSFGTGGDEQYF.